Included here is one TCR beta chain sequence, with context. Its binding antigen is unknown. The sequenced fragment ends 3 residues before the CDR3 boundary, so the rest is inferred from the germline J gene. The immunoSEQ assay used multiplex PCR to amplify TCR beta CDR3 regions from an average of approximately 1,200 ng of genomic DNA per sample. Primer bias was corrected in the assay by using a complete synthetic TCR repertoire to establish an amplification baseline. The amplicons were sequenced using the Illumina platform. The authors' analysis ran thus. Sequences were error-corrected by clustering with frequency ratios and a modified nearest-neighbor algorithm, then analyzed in the immunoSEQ Analyzer with IMGT gene definitions. At each rarefaction depth, TCR richness and evenness were averaged across 20 rarefaction repeats, and samples with fewer sequences than that depth were excluded. Relative abundances of V, D and J genes were compared between groups using Wilcoxon rank sum tests, with FDR correction applied. In the blinded duplicates, the intraclass correlation was roughly 96% for TCR richness and averaged 76.4% across around 66 gene segments. TCRdb mirrors the immuneACCESS table, restricted to in-frame sequences. Some clones are absent from its copies; in checked studies, under half trace to an unresolved V gene, and the reason for the others is unknown. The DNA gave D and trimming, while V, J and clone size come from that table. This sample's table contains 25,000 to 35,000 clones. 15% to 20% of the sample lies in the top ten.

The sample is drawn from a study of T cells in women clearing cervical HPV infection (dated by TCRdb to 2016 to 2019). Notes on the research overall: The cases were roughly 25 women with histologically confirmed HPV16-related CIN3 or worse, and 2 of these cases were invasive cancers. Controls were 25 women whose single incident HPV16 infection cleared within 12 months without precancer or cancer developing. Case blood was taken at the visit when the lesion was first identified, whereas control blood was taken when infection was no longer detected. Among cases, blood sampling occurred a median of roughly 150 days after lesion detection, with an interquartile range of roughly 90 to 200 days. Because only a few women had HLA typing data, the possibility that HLA type acted as a confounder could not be ruled out. Nested within Costa Rica's Guanacaste HPV Natural History Study, an exploratory proof-of-principle case-control study compared TCR repertoires across cervical HPV16 outcomes. Cases were matched to controls by age within five years and by the year the sample was collected. Cases had a median age of roughly 30 years compared with 38 for controls, and baseline characteristics showed no significant differences between the groups. The parent cohort enrolled 10,000 or so women aged 18 or older in Guanacaste, Costa Rica, during about 1992 to 1994 and followed them for roughly seven years. Five blinded duplicates per group were added as quality controls, so that about 60 samples were obtained: roughly 50 participants and 10 replicates.

Counted from cysteine to phenylalanine, this CDR3 has 15 amino acids. The DNA shown is the part of the CDR3 that was read: 36 bases, in frame from base 1. V and J are truncated by 0 bases and 0 bases respectively, leaving an intervening sequence of 8 bases. As encoded in the germline V gene, CDR1 is SGDLS while CDR2 is YYNGEE. Paper-wide results and their limitations: Whether associations preceded infection or resulted from infection could not be shown with the cross-sectional design, and effector/memory subsets and HPV-specific T cells were not isolated. Because T-cell numbers per sample were unknown, differences in richness could reflect varying T-cell content rather than repertoire biology. Cases were distinguished from controls with an estimated AUC of about 0.8 by random forest classifiers combining richness and V gene abundances. Cases had lower TRBV6-7 relative abundance than controls (approximately 0.11% versus 0.16%; Bonferroni P = 0.0008). Across sequencing depths, CIN3+ cases showed significantly higher TCR repertoire richness than controls, but evenness did not differ between the groups.

Every participant had a single incident cervical HPV16 infection, and women with prevalent HPV16 infections were excluded. Cervical HPV DNA was detected with MY09/MY11 PCR, and genotyping was done with dot-blot hybridization. Approximately 16 mL of heparinized blood were centrifuged, and the buffy coat was split into aliquots, frozen at -30 degrees C, and then kept at -80 degrees C. QIAGEN kits were used to extract genomic DNA from buffy coat specimens. The chain uses TRBV9 and TRBJ2-3, with the D gene not clear enough to name. Source material: blood buffy coat. The TCR was taken from a woman aged 18-70 years with a cervical HPV16 infection that either progressed to CIN3+ or cleared (not recorded which). CDR3 sequence: CASSVAPTSTDTQYF. CDR3 DNA (partial): TGTGCCAGCAGCGTAGCACCAACTAGCACAGATACG.